The 19 T cell receptor beta chains presented below share a single source sample, sequenced in a study of blood T cell repertoires in COVID-19. Profiled with immunoSEQ multiplex PCR; TCRdb holds only in-frame clones, not every one. In the table there are 200,000 to 250,000 clones, 90% of which are singletons. The sample was peripheral blood. The receptors here all came from a man aged 25-45 years with COVID-19, enrolled during active disease.

The chain combines TRBV2 with TRBJ2-7; D is ambiguous. This CDR3 comprises 10 residues. Germline values: CDR1 SNHLY, CDR2 FYNNEI. The ends were cut back, 7 bases at V and 3 bases at J, with 4 bases in the middle. CDR3 amino acids: CASTLYEQYF. CDR3 coding DNA: TGTGCCAGCACTCTCTACGAGCAGTACTTC.

This rearrangement joins TRBV7-2 to TRBJ2-1; maybe TRBD2 (5 bases). The CDR3 has 16 amino acids. Trimming removed 5 bases from V and 0 bases from J, with 14 bases in between. Germline V gene sequence: CDR1 SGHTA, CDR2 FQGNSA. CDR3 loop: CASSRESPSSYNEQFF. Here the CDR3 DNA reads TGTGCCAGCAGCAGGGAGTCACCTAGCTCCTACAATGAGCAGTTCTTC.

This clone has just one count. The chain is built from TRBV6-2 or TRBV6-3 and TRBJ2-7; D gene unclear. CDR3 length: 13 residues. CDR1 is MNHEY, CDR2 SVGEGT, per germline. Trimming removed 5 bases from V and 5 bases from J, with 13 bases in between. In DNA form, the CDR3 reads TGTGCCAGCAGTCTCCTAAGTTCCAACGAGCAGTACTTC. Translating it yields CASSLLSSNEQYF.

This clone was seen just once. V gene TRBV30 combines with J gene TRBJ1-3; D gene uncertain. This CDR3 is built from 14 residues. V dropped 0 bases and J dropped 1 base, with 7 bases sitting between them. Germline lookup yields CDR1 GTSNPN and CDR2 SVGIG (reference sequence). CDR3 sequence (DNA): TGTGCCTGGAGTGTGCGATCATCTGGAAACACCATATATTTT. Translation gives CAWSVRSSGNTIYF.

The V and J genes are TRBV6-5 and TRBJ1-1; D uncertain. The germline gives CDR1 MNHEY, CDR2 SVGAGI. V lost 8 bases, J lost 2 bases, and 9 bases lay in between. This CDR3 contains 12 residues. The CDR3 is CASLRGNTEAFF. DNA of the CDR3: TGTGCCAGCCTCCGAGGCAACACTGAAGCTTTCTTT.

The chain links TRBV29-1 to TRBJ1-4; D is possibly TRBD1 (6 bases). Germline CDR1 is SQVTM and CDR2 is ANQGSEA. The CDR3 is 13 amino acids. The V end lost 5 bases, the J end lost 3 bases, and 10 bases lay between the germline ends. CDR3 bases: TGCAGCGTTTGGGCAGGGGCTAATGAAAAACTGTTTTTT. Its protein product is CSVWAGANEKLFF.

The genes are TRBV18 and TRBJ2-7; possibly TRBD2 for D (5 bases). The V end lost 5 bases, the J end lost 3 bases, and 17 bases lay between the germline ends. Germline loops: CDR1 KGHSH, CDR2 LQKENI. The CDR3 loop spans 15 amino acids. DNA of the CDR3: TGTGCCAGCTCATCCCGGGGTCCTGGGGACTACGAGCAGTACTTC. This sequence encodes CASSSRGPGDYEQYF.

In this sample, this clone turned up a few times. V usage is TRBV27 and J usage is TRBJ2-7; 7 nucleotides line up with TRBD2. The V gene's germline CDR1 is MNHEY and CDR2 SMNVEV (reference sequence). The CDR3 sequence is 15 residues long. V dropped 3 bases and J dropped 2; count of bases not matched to a gene: 7. The CDR3 here is CASSLEAGRTYEQYF. In DNA form, the CDR3 reads TGTGCCAGCAGTTTGGAAGCGGGGCGAACCTACGAGCAGTACTTC.

There are a few counts of this clone. This sequence joins TRBV4-3 and TRBJ2-1; no clear D gene. The germline V and J ends were trimmed by 0 bases and 2 bases, with 8 bases remaining between them. This CDR3 has 15 residues. Germline V gene sequence: CDR1 LGHNA, CDR2 YSLEER. The CDR3 region has the DNA TGCGCCAGCAGCCAAGATCGGGTGCCCTACAATGAGCAGTTCTTC. As protein: CASSQDRVPYNEQFF.

The chain couples TRBV18 to TRBJ2-1; D is perhaps TRBD1 (5 bases). CDR1 is KGHSH and CDR2 is LQKENI in the germline V gene. Trimming left V 6 bases short and J 10 bases short, with 13 bases between. This CDR3 contains 12 residues. In DNA, the CDR3 is TGTGCCAGCTCCCCCCCCCGACAGGAGCAGTTCTTC. Translation: CASSPPRQEQFF.

The chain couples TRBV27 to TRBJ2-3, with 8 bases aligning to TRBD2. This CDR3 comprises 15 residues. The germline CDR1 and CDR2 sequences are MNHEY and SMNVEV (reference sequence). V lost 5 bases to trimming and J lost 5 bases; unmatched junction nucleotides: 9. The DNA of the CDR3 is TGTGCCAGCAGTCCCCGGGGGGGGCCGGGAGATACGCAGTATTTT. Protein: CASSPRGGPGDTQYF.

CDR3 bases: TGTGCCAGCAGCTTACATCACAATCAGCCCCAGCATTTT. Protein sequence: CASSLHHNQPQHF. V usage is TRBV7-3 and J usage is TRBJ1-5; D gene uncertain. Germline V gives CDR1 SGHTA, CDR2 FQGTGA. The CDR3 length is 13 residues. The germline V and J ends were trimmed by 2 bases and 3 bases, with 5 bases remaining between them.

The CDR3 protein is CASSSTGRTGGNQPQHF. Written as DNA, the CDR3 is TGTGCCAGCAGCTCGACAGGACGAACAGGGGGAAATCAGCCCCAGCATTTT. The rearrangement uses TRBV13 and TRBJ1-5; 8 bases line up with TRBD1. CDR3 length equals 17 residues. V gave up 4 bases and J gave up 4 bases; unmatched junction bases: 12. Germline assignment: CDR1 PRHDT and CDR2 FYEKMQ (reference sequence).

This chain uses TRBV7-6 with TRBJ1-1; D is possibly TRBD1 (5 bases). Trimming cost V 6 bases and J 0 bases, with 17 bases left between them. CDR1 and CDR2 (germline): SGHVS, FNYEAQ. This CDR3 comprises 16 residues. CDR3 in DNA: TGTGCCAGCAGTTCGGGGGGGGTAGGGCTGAACACTGAAGCTTTCTTT. It yields the protein CASSSGGVGLNTEAFF.

The gene calls are TRBV9 and TRBJ1-1, with D perhaps matching TRBD1 (5 bases). V shed 1 base and J shed 5 bases, with 9 bases lying between them. This CDR3 is 13 amino acids long. The germline V gene encodes CDR1 SGDLS and CDR2 YYNGEE. CDR3 DNA sequence: TGTGCCAGCAGCGTACTAGGGGAAACTGAAGCTTTCTTT. Protein sequence: CASSVLGETEAFF.

This chain joins TRBV5-1 and TRBJ1-1, with a weak D call TRBD1 (6 bases). The length of the CDR3 is 14 residues. Trimming took off 2 bases at V and 1 base at J, with 9 bases between the two ends. Germline loops: CDR1 SGHRS, CDR2 YFSETQ. Written as DNA, the CDR3 is TGCGCCAGCAGCTTTCCGACAGGGAACACTGAAGCTTTCTTT. This encodes CASSFPTGNTEAFF.

The chain combines TRBV15 with TRBJ2-7; the D gene is possibly TRBD2 (5 bases). Germline CDR1 LNHNV, CDR2 YYDKDF (reference sequence). V lost 5 bases and J lost 1, with 12 bases in between. The CDR3 has 14 residues. CDR3 amino acids: CATSPRTVSYEQYF. CDR3 in DNA: TGTGCCACCAGCCCCAGGACTGTTTCCTACGAGCAGTACTTC.

The chain has TRBV27 and TRBJ2-1; 8 bases map to TRBD1. J lost 5 bases, V lost 6 bases, and 9 bases had no gene match. The CDR3 has 15 residues. Per germline, CDR1 MNHEY and CDR2 SMNVEV (reference sequence). The CDR3, as DNA: TGTGCCAGCAGCGTGCAGGGGGCGAGTCACAATGAGCAGTTCTTC. Translation: CASSVQGASHNEQFF.

V gene TRBV14 combines with J gene TRBJ1-2; D perhaps matches TRBD1 (6 bases). The CDR3 length is 15 residues. Germline CDR1 SGHDN, CDR2 FVKESK. Trimming stripped 5 bases from V and 3 bases from J, with 16 bases between. Here the CDR3 DNA reads TGTGCCAGCAGCAACCCCCATTCAGGGGACTATGGCTACACCTTC. This translates into CASSNPHSGDYGYTF.